This TCR beta chain was identified during a study of beta chain features in type 1 diabetes. General study points: Naive, central memory and Treg TCRB repertoires appeared more alike in patients than in healthy donors. Reduced insertions and increased deletions marked VDJ junctions in type 1 diabetes patients. The study notes PCR might favor shorter templates equally in patients and controls.

Sequencing targeted expressed TCRB transcripts, as all isolated RNA had been reverse transcribed. Using immunoSEQ multiplex PCR, the repertoire was profiled, and TCRdb retains in-frame clones only, with some absent. The sample shows about 300,000 clones, about 7.8% of them seen only once. V was pared by 0 bases and J by 8 bases, with 5 bases of the junction left unmatched. The germline V gene encodes CDR1 SGHRS and CDR2 YFSETQ. The CDR3 sequence is 16 residues long. Worth noting for this clone: Its target is not known.

This rearrangement joins TRBV5-1 to TRBJ2-1, with TRBD2 identical over 13 bases. The sequencing sample was made of central memory CD4+ T cells from blood. This clonotype was obtained from a woman aged 18-29 years in good health. The DNA for the CDR3 is TGCGCCAGCAGCTTGGAACTAGCGGGAGGGAGCCATGAGCAGTTCTTC. Residues: CASSLELAGGSHEQFF.